This entry describes one T cell receptor beta chain. Its binding antigen is unknown. No base qualities exist here, and no much larger clone lies one base off it. Genomic DNA was isolated using the Qiagen DNeasy kit from unsorted PBMCs as well as from negatively selected CD4+ and CD8+ fractions. Amplification of TCR beta CDR3 regions was done by immunoSEQ multiplex PCR with primers that anneal to V and J segments. A synthetic immune receptor repertoire was used to minimize amplification bias, and any residual bias was removed computationally once sequencing was done. As for the authors' bioinformatics: Repertoire diversity was quantified as the Shannon entropy index using custom Python scripts. The unsorted, CD4+ and CD8+ repertoires were each analyzed separately, with the exception of combined analyses, where CD4+ and CD8+ sequences were merged in silico. Clonal expansion was defined as at least a 2-fold frequency increase after treatment relative to C1D1, with a pseudocount of 0.5 for undetected baseline clones. Clones with 0 or 1 copy at C1D1 were defined as singleton clones, while clones with 2 or more copies were defined as non-singleton clones. Clones expanded in unsorted samples were labelled as CD4+, CD8+ or unknown by matching protein sequences in sorted samples from the same patient. Wilcoxon tests on paired samples were used to test diversity changes from C1D1 to C4D1. Sourced from immuneACCESS, this table was stored by TCRdb with only in-frame sequences that have V and J called. A share of the clones is absent; for the studies checked, an unresolved V gene accounts for under half, and the remainder has no known explanation. The DNA gave D and trimming, while V, J and clone size come from that table. Here the sample has tens of thousands of clones; over 75% occur a single time. In total, the top ten clones hold approximately 15% of the sample.

Sequences GTSNPN (CDR1) and SVGIG (CDR2) are obtained from the germline V gene (reference sequence). V is reduced by 8 bases and J by 2 bases, leaving a spacing of 13 bases between them. Counted from cysteine to phenylalanine, this CDR3 has 14 amino acids. Of all the DNA, just the CDR3 is kept, 42 bases in frame from base 1. The time point label corresponds to: cycle 1 day 1 (C1D1), immediately before nivolumab initiation. Relapse after autologous stem cell transplantation had occurred in all trial patients, and cohorts A, B and C were distinguished by prior brentuximab vedotin exposure. The trial cohort included 50 to 70 patients with relapsed/refractory classical Hodgkin lymphoma, and each patient had a best overall response of complete response, partial response or progressive disease. Single-agent nivolumab was administered to trial patients in the multi-cohort phase II CheckMate 205 trial. An independent review committee assessed best overall response by applying the 2007 International Working Group response criteria. Trial PBMCs were collected immediately before nivolumab initiation (C1D1) and during therapy at cycle 2 day 1 and cycle 4 day 1. Peripheral blood was collected in 8 mL Vacutainer Cell Preparation Tubes, from which PBMCs were isolated by centrifugation and then cryopreserved.

The source of the sample is a study of PD-1 blockade in classical Hodgkin lymphoma (dated by TCRdb to 2020 to 2022). General notes on the study: Nivolumab dosing was 3 mg/kg intravenously every 2 weeks, continuing until either disease progression or unacceptable toxicity. To define a peripheral blood immune signature of response to PD-1 blockade in classical Hodgkin lymphoma, the study combined TCR beta sequencing with CyTOF. Overall study results and their limits: Baseline TCR diversity was reported to be lower in newly diagnosed patients than in healthy donors, and even lower in relapsed/refractory patients. The study was restricted to a single clinical trial cohort, and the causes of repertoire differences, possibly disease activity or prior therapy, were left undefined. A significant rise by C4D1 was seen in CD4+ but not CD8+ TCR diversity (p=0.0027 vs p=0.16), with the rise being most apparent in complete responders (p=0.02). Trial patients with a complete response had baseline diversity similar to that of newly diagnosed patients, while partial responders and progressors had significantly lower diversity. Diversity was lower in patients who began nivolumab less than 1 year after ASCT, so these patients were left out of later analyses to avoid confounding by immune reconstitution.

The sample consisted of peripheral blood mononuclear cells (PBMCs), taken at baseline. In this chain, TRBV30 is recombined with TRBJ2-6; TRBD2 is a weak D gene call, 5 bases matching. The receptor was isolated from a human donor with classical Hodgkin lymphoma. The CDR3 loop reads CAGDYRAGANVLTF. At the DNA level, the sequence is TGTGCCGGAGACTACAGAGCTGGGGCCAACGTCCTGACTTTC. Supplemented by the reference TRBV30 and TRBJ2-6 proteins around the CDR3, the complete variable domain is SQTIHQWPATLVQPVGSPLSLECTVEGTSNPNLYWYRQAAGRGLQLLFYSVGIGQISSEVPQNLSASRPQDRQFILSSKKLLLSDSGFYLCAGDYRAGANVLTFGAGSRLTVL.